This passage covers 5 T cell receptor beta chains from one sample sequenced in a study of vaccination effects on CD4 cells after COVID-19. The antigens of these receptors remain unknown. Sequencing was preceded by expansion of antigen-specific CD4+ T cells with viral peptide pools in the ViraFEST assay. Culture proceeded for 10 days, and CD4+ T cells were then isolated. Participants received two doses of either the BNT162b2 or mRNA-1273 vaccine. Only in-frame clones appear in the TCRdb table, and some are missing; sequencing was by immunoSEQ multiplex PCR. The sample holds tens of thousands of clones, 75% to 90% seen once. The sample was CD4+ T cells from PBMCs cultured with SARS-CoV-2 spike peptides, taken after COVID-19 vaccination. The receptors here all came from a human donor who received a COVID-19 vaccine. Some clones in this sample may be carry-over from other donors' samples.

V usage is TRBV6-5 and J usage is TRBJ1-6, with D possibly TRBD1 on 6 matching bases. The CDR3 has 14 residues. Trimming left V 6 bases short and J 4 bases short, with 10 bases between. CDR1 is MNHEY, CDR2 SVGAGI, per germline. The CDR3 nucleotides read TGTGCCAGCAGGGGGACACTGTATAATTCACCCCTCCACTTT. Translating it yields CASRGTLYNSPLHF.

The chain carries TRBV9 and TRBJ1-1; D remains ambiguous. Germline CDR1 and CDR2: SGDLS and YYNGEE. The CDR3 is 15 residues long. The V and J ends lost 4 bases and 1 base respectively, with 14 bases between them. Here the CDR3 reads CASSPGLWGNTEAFF. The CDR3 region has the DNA TGTGCCAGCAGCCCTGGCCTATGGGGGAACACTGAAGCTTTCTTT.

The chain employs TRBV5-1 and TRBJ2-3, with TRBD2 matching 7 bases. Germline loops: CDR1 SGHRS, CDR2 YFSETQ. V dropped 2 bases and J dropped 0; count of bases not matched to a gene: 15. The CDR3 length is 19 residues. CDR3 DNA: TGCGCCAGCAGCTTACAACCTGCCGCAGCGGGGACTAGCACAGATACGCAGTATTTT. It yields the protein CASSLQPAAAGTSTDTQYF.

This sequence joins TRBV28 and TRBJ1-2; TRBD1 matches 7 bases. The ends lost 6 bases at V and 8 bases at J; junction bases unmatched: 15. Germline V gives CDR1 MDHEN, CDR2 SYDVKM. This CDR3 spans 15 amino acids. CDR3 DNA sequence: TGTGCCAGCAGCCCACCCCTTGGACAGGATGACGGCTACACCTTC. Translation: CASSPPLGQDDGYTF.

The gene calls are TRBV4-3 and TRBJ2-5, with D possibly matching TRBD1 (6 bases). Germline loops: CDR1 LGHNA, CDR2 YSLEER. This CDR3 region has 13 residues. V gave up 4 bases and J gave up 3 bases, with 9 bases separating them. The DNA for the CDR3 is TGCGCCAGCAGCCGACAGGTTGAAGAGACCCAGTACTTC. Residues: CASSRQVEETQYF.